Listed here are 26 T cell receptor beta chains from one sample, sequenced in a study of cytomegalovirus exposure and HLA in healthy donors. PCR used 60 Vbeta primers and 13 Jbeta primers. Method: immunoSEQ multiplex PCR; TCRdb's copy keeps in-frame clones and lacks some. The sample lists about 220,000 clones, 82% occurring once. Material for sequencing was PBMCs. These receptors were taken from a woman aged 40 to 50 in good health and CMV-seropositive.

This chain links TRBV5-1 with TRBJ1-1; tentatively, D is TRBD1 (6 bases). CDR1 is SGHRS, CDR2 YFSETQ, per germline. The germline V and J ends were trimmed by 4 bases and 7 bases, with 14 bases remaining between them. This CDR3 spans 13 amino acids. DNA of the CDR3: TGCGCCAGCAGCGATTCAGACAGGAATGAAGCTTTCTTT. Its translation is CASSDSDRNEAFF.

This chain joins TRBV5-1 and TRBJ2-5, with D maybe TRBD2 (6 bases). The J call could be wrong; TRBJ2-7 is a better fit for the DNA end. CDR1 and CDR2 from the germline V gene are SGHRS and YFSETQ. This CDR3 has 16 amino acids. DNA for the CDR3: TGCGCCAGCAGCTTGGGGCCCGGGACTGACTCCTACGAGCAGTACTTC. Its protein product is CASSLGPGTDSYEQYF.

The chain couples TRBV11-3 to TRBJ2-5, with TRBD1 identical over 8 bases. V lost 5 bases and J lost 5; bases outside the gene matches: 4. The CDR3 contains 13 residues. Germline V gene data show CDR1 as SGHNT and CDR2 as YENEEA. CDR3: CASSPRQGETQYF. In nucleotides, the CDR3 is TGTGCCAGCAGCCCTCGACAGGGGGAGACCCAGTACTTC. Combining the CDR3 with reference TRBV11-3 and TRBJ2-5 gives the whole variable domain EAGVVQSPRYKIIEKKQPVAFWCNPISGHNTLYWYLQNLGQGPELLIRYENEEAVDDSQLPKDRFSAERLKGVDSTLKIQPAELGDSAVYLCASSPRQGETQYFGPGTRLLVL.

This chain joins TRBV29-1 and TRBJ1-1; D is ambiguous. Germline V lookup: CDR1 SQVTM, CDR2 ANQGSEA. The CDR3 runs 13 residues. Trimming removed 6 bases at V and 4 bases at J, with 15 bases between. The CDR3 sequence: CSVRVRTGTEAFF. The CDR3 DNA sequence: TGCAGCGTCCGTGTCAGAACGGGCACTGAAGCTTTCTTT. Complete variable domain (other parts from reference TRBV29-1 and TRBJ1-1): SAVISQKPSRDICQRGTSLTIQCQVDSQVTMMFWYRQQPGQSLTLIATANQGSEATYESGFVIDKFPISRPNLTFSTLTVSNMSPEDSSIYLCSVRVRTGTEAFFGQGTRLTVV.

The V call is TRBV11-1, the J call TRBJ2-2; unclear D gene. V lost 1 base, J lost 3 bases, and 6 bases lay in between. This CDR3 has 14 amino acids. In germline, CDR1 is SGHAT, CDR2 FQDESV (reference sequence). The CDR3 region is CASSLGQHTGELFF. The CDR3 nucleotides are TGTGCCAGCAGCTTAGGACAACACACCGGGGAGCTGTTTTTT.

The chain joins TRBV13 to TRBJ2-4, with TRBD1 identical over 7 bases. With V trimmed by 4 bases and J by 6 bases, 15 bases remained unmatched. The CDR3 spans 17 residues. CDR1 is PRHDT and CDR2 is FYEKMQ in the germline V gene (reference sequence). In DNA, the CDR3 is TGTGCCAGCAGCTGGGGAAAGGGGGCAAAGTTGGGAAACATTCAGTACTTC. This translates into CASSWGKGAKLGNIQYF.

This chain connects TRBV6-5 to TRBJ2-7; D is possibly TRBD2 (5 bases). The germline V gene has CDR1 MNHEY and CDR2 SVGAGI. The CDR3 length is 14 residues. With 0 bases removed from V and 6 bases from J, the gap between germline ends came to 12 bases. CDR3 protein: CASSYSSEGSEQYF. CDR3 bases: TGTGCCAGCAGTTACTCGAGCGAGGGCAGCGAGCAGTACTTC.

The chain has TRBV5-4 and TRBJ2-3; TRBD2 matches at 10 bases. Germline trimming cut 4 bases from V and 4 bases from J; bases unmatched to any gene: 3. This CDR3 contains 14 residues. Germline V CDR1 and CDR2: SGHNT, YYREEE (reference sequence). The CDR3 DNA reads as TGTGCCAGCAGCGGGAGCGGGGGGGCAGATACGCAGTATTTT. This gives the protein CASSGSGGADTQYF.

This rearrangement joins TRBV5-1 to TRBJ1-1; weak D call: TRBD1 (5 bases). Germline assignment: CDR1 SGHRS and CDR2 YFSETQ. Deletions cut 1 base from V and 6 bases from J, with 22 bases between. The CDR3 extends over 17 amino acids. Here the CDR3 reads CASSLFVGRAERSEAFF. The CDR3 coding sequence is TGCGCCAGCAGCTTGTTCGTTGGCAGGGCCGAGAGATCTGAAGCTTTCTTT.

This chain joins TRBV5-6 and TRBJ2-7, with 11 bases identical to TRBD1. CDR1 and CDR2 from the germline V gene are SGHDT and YYEEEE. V gave up 6 bases and J gave up 6 bases; unmatched junction bases: 8. The CDR3 covers 14 residues. CDR3 amino acids: CASTPRDRGFEQYF. In DNA form, the CDR3 reads TGTGCCAGCACCCCCCGGGACAGGGGGTTCGAGCAGTACTTC. Full variable domain (missing parts from reference TRBV5-6 and TRBJ2-7): DAGVTQSPTHLIKTRGQQVTLRCSPKSGHDTVSWYQQALGQGPQFIFQYYEEEERQRGNFPDRFSGHQFPNYSSELNVNALLLGDSALYLCASTPRDRGFEQYFGPGTRLTVT.

V and J are TRBV6-5 and TRBJ1-5; TRBD1 matches 9 bases. The trim removed 6 bases at V and 7 bases at J, leaving 4 bases unmatched. CDR1 is MNHEY, CDR2 SVGAGI, per germline. The CDR3 has 13 amino acids. CDR3 coding DNA: TGTGCCAGCAGGGGGACAGGGTACCAGCCCCAGCATTTT. Protein sequence: CASRGTGYQPQHF.

The chain employs TRBV27 and TRBJ1-1; D might be TRBD1 (5 bases). This CDR3 has 16 residues. The germline V and J ends were trimmed by 3 bases and 6 bases, with 20 bases remaining between them. Germline V gene lookup returns CDR1 MNHEY and CDR2 SMNVEV (reference sequence). The DNA for the CDR3 is TGTGCCAGCAGTTTTTACCCCTCCAGGGAATTCGCTGAAGCTTTCTTT. Translating it yields CASSFYPSREFAEAFF.

V usage is TRBV2 and J usage is TRBJ2-2; tentatively, D is TRBD1 (5 bases). Looked up from germline, CDR1 is SNHLY and CDR2 is FYNNEI. The CDR3 is 14 residues long. The V end lost 3 bases, the J end lost 6 bases, and 11 bases lay between the germline ends. In DNA, the CDR3 is TGTGCCAGCAGTGATAGATCAGGGCCCGGGGAGCTGTTTTTT. Translating it yields CASSDRSGPGELFF.

About this clone: One end of the junction fails to match germline, which may point to a read error. This chain uses TRBV7-9 with TRBJ2-7, with 7 bases aligning to TRBD1. The germline V gene encodes CDR1 SEHNR and CDR2 FQNEAQ (reference sequence). The CDR3 sequence is 18 residues long. CDR3 in DNA: TGTTCCAGCAGCCCGAAAACCCTAAAGACAGGGTCCTTATACGAGCAGTACTTC. Its protein is CSSSPKTLKTGSLYEQYF.

The chain combines TRBV7-9 with TRBJ1-5, with D possibly matching TRBD1 (5 bases). This CDR3 is built from 14 residues. The V gene's germline CDR1 is SEHNR and CDR2 FQNEAQ (reference sequence). The V gene lost 3 bases and the J gene lost 0 bases, with 6 bases spanning the gap. The CDR3 spells CASSLTASNQPQHF. CDR3 nucleotide sequence: TGTGCCAGCAGCTTGACAGCTAGCAATCAGCCCCAGCATTTT.

The J gene is TRBJ1-1, the V gene TRBV11-3, with 8 bases identical to TRBD1. The germline V gene has CDR1 SGHNT and CDR2 YENEEA. V dropped 4 bases and J dropped 0; count of bases not matched to a gene: 10. The CDR3 sequence is 17 residues long. CDR3 sequence: CASSSFTLRGLNTEAFF. In nucleotides, the CDR3 is TGTGCCAGCAGCTCCTTTACCCTCAGGGGGCTGAACACTGAAGCTTTCTTT. The whole variable domain, filled in from reference TRBV11-3 and TRBJ1-1, reads EAGVVQSPRYKIIEKKQPVAFWCNPISGHNTLYWYLQNLGQGPELLIRYENEEAVDDSQLPKDRFSAERLKGVDSTLKIQPAELGDSAVYLCASSSFTLRGLNTEAFFGQGTRLTVV.

A word on this clone: In the same sample, other DNA sequences code for this CDR3. The rearrangement links TRBV2 to TRBJ2-7, with D perhaps TRBD1 (6 bases). The V end was cut by 6 bases, the J end by 5 bases, with 17 bases between. Per germline, CDR1 SNHLY and CDR2 FYNNEI. This CDR3 has 14 amino acids. DNA for the CDR3: TGTGCCAGCAGGCCGGCGACAGGCTCGCACGAGCAGTACTTC. This gives the protein CASRPATGSHEQYF.

The rearrangement links TRBV6-1 to TRBJ1-4, with 7 bases matching TRBD1. Per germline, CDR1 MNHNS and CDR2 SASEGT. This CDR3 contains 14 residues. V gave up 4 bases and J gave up 8 bases; unmatched junction bases: 7. CDR3 protein: CASSVLDREEKLFF. CDR3 nucleotides: TGTGCCAGCAGTGTCCTCGACAGGGAGGAAAAACTGTTTTTT.

This clone has only a few counts. The chain has TRBV5-1 and TRBJ1-1, with 7 bases lining up with TRBD1. Per the germline V gene, CDR1 is SGHRS and CDR2 is YFSETQ. The V segment lost 3 bases and the J segment 7 bases; nucleotides outside the gene matches: 12. CDR3 length equals 15 residues. The CDR3 sequence is CASSSYGQANVEAFF. The CDR3 DNA reads as TGCGCCAGCAGCTCATATGGACAGGCTAACGTTGAAGCTTTCTTT.

V gene TRBV4-2 combines with J gene TRBJ2-1; possible D gene TRBD2, 6 bases. Deletions cut 0 bases from V and 7 bases from J, with 22 bases between. From germline, CDR1 is LGHNA and CDR2 YNFKEQ. CDR3 size: 18 residues. The CDR3: CASSQDWAGSVFRNEQFF. The DNA for the CDR3 is TGTGCCAGCAGCCAAGATTGGGCGGGATCGGTGTTTCGGAATGAGCAGTTCTTC.

This clone has only one observation. The rearrangement links TRBV4-2 to TRBJ1-2; 9 bases are shared with TRBD1. V was pared by 0 bases and J by 2 bases, with 1 base of the junction left unmatched. The CDR3 extends over 15 amino acids. Per germline, CDR1 LGHNA and CDR2 YNFKEQ. CDR3 region: CASSQEGTGNYGYTF. The CDR3 DNA follows: TGTGCCAGCAGCCAAGAGGGGACAGGGAACTATGGCTACACCTTC.

A remark on this clone: Different DNA sequences within this sample yield the same CDR3. V and J are TRBV9 and TRBJ1-2; 9 nucleotides match TRBD1. In germline, CDR1 is SGDLS, CDR2 YYNGEE. The length of the CDR3 is 14 residues. Unmatched junction bases numbered 0, after V lost 0 bases and J lost 3 bases. CDR3 sequence (DNA): TGTGCCAGCAGCGTAGGGACAGGGGACTATGGCTACACCTTC. As protein: CASSVGTGDYGYTF. Combining the CDR3 with reference TRBV9 and TRBJ1-2 gives the whole variable domain DSGVTQTPKHLITATGQRVTLRCSPRSGDLSVYWYQQSLDQGLQFLIQYYNGEERAKGNILERFSAQQFPDLHSELNLSSLELGDSALYFCASSVGTGDYGYTFGSGTRLTVV.

In this sample, this clone turned up a few times. This chain connects TRBV18 to TRBJ2-1, with D tentatively TRBD2 (6 bases). The CDR3 loop spans 15 amino acids. V shed 4 bases and J shed 5 bases, with 15 bases lying between them. The germline gives CDR1 KGHSH, CDR2 LQKENI. The CDR3 loop reads CASSRPLGGDNEQFF. DNA for the CDR3: TGTGCCAGCTCACGTCCCCTAGGAGGGGACAATGAGCAGTTCTTC.

The chain employs TRBV10-1 and TRBJ1-1; no clear D. The V end lost 2 bases, the J end lost 5 bases, and 12 bases lay between the germline ends. CDR1 and CDR2 (germline): WNHNN, SYGVQD (reference sequence). There are 14 residues in the CDR3. The CDR3 nucleotides are TGCGCCAGCAGTGAGGACCCCCCGAGGACTGAAGCTTTCTTT. This encodes CASSEDPPRTEAFF.

This chain uses TRBV27 with TRBJ2-7, with TRBD1 identical over 7 bases. Germline V lookup: CDR1 MNHEY, CDR2 SMNVEV (reference sequence). The V and J ends lost 2 bases and 6 bases, in that order; junction bases with no gene match: 1. The CDR3 spans 12 residues. CDR3 sequence reads: CASSLRGLEQYF. The CDR3 coding sequence is TGTGCCAGCAGTTTAAGGGGGCTCGAGCAGTACTTC.

The chain uses TRBV6-5 and TRBJ1-2; a weak D match, TRBD1 (6 bases). Germline V gene data show CDR1 as MNHEY and CDR2 as SVGAGI. The CDR3 extends over 11 amino acids. The V and J ends lost 7 bases and 3 bases respectively, with 6 bases between them. This CDR3 is CASKGDYGYTF. CDR3 DNA: TGTGCCAGCAAGGGGGACTATGGCTACACCTTC.